This TCR beta chain was captured in a study of T cells in Graves' hyperthyroidism and ophthalmopathy. Regarding the study as a whole: Ophthalmopathy was identified by the model a median around 6 months ahead of onset. Most thyroid clonotypes that were expanded above 0.001 also turned up in blood.

Researchers amplified the TCR beta CDR3 regions from RNA transcripts. First-round RT-PCR targeting the TCR CDR3 was performed with the HTBI primer set. TCRdb re-called the multiplex PCR reads with MiXCR, one entry per CDR3 protein. The sample yields 600,000 or so distinct CDR3 sequences, 40% to 55% seen once. V was clipped by 0 bases and J by 2 bases; unmatched bases: 6. CDR1 and CDR2 from the germline V gene are DFQATT and SNEGSKA (reference sequence). The CDR3 contains 15 residues. The diagnostic basis comprised clinical symptoms, serum thyroxine and TRAb, thyroid ultrasound and orbital computed tomography. Turning to this clonotype: Its antigen is not known.

The sample was peripheral blood or thyroid tissue (not recorded which). This sequence originates from a woman aged 18-29 years with Graves' hyperthyroidism. The chain combines TRBV20-1 with TRBJ2-5; 7 bases align to TRBD2. The CDR3 sequence is CSARDSGAIQETQYF. The CDR3 DNA follows: TGCAGTGCTAGAGACAGCGGGGCTATACAAGAGACCCAGTACTTC.